The 19 T cell receptor beta chains in this list originate from one sample, sequenced in a study of tumor-infiltrating lymphocytes in primary liver carcinoma (dated by TCRdb to between 2016 and 2019). Total RNA and DNA were co-extracted from around 20-30 mg of bulk tissue with the AllPrep DNA/RNA mini kit, without cell sorting. Instrument used: Illumina HiSeq 2500. Using a constant-region primer and ProtoScript II reverse transcriptase, TCRbeta-specific cDNA was reverse-transcribed from roughly 460 ng total RNA. The TCRbeta libraries were prepared through three rounds of nested multiplex PCR following a slightly modified ARM-PCR procedure. Multiplex TRBV1-TRBV30 forward primers and a Cbeta reverse primer were used in the first two PCR rounds, each of which was run for 9 to 11 cycles. TCRdb redid the processing of the public reads, applying fastp at Q25 and MiXCR, and retained in-frame beta chains. Each entry is one CDR3 protein sequence, shown with its most common DNA and genes. The sample has around 50,000 distinct CDR3 sequences on record, around 79% of them singletons. Of the sample, around 30% falls within the top ten clones.

The sample comprised liver tumor tissue from sampling region 3. The cell subset or site label corresponds to: tumor region T3, left-lateral pole. All receptors come from a man aged 35-49 years with primary liver carcinoma and hepatitis B virus infection.

Details on this clonotype: Sequence at one end of the junction differs from germline and may be a read error. The chain uses TRBV12-3 or TRBV12-4 and TRBJ1-4; D ambiguous. The CDR3 loop spans 14 amino acids. CDR3 sequence (DNA): TGTGCCAGCAGTTTAGTGCAGACCAATGAACAACTGTTTTTT. It codes for CASSLVQTNEQLFF.

The chain is built from TRBV29-1 and TRBJ2-3; possibly TRBD2 for D (6 bases). V shed 3 bases and J shed 5 bases, with 9 bases lying between them. The germline CDR1 and CDR2 sequences are SQVTM and ANQGSEA. The CDR3 spans 12 residues. The chain's CDR3 is CSVDGTVDTQYF. CDR3 coding DNA: TGCAGCGTTGACGGGACTGTAGATACGCAGTATTTT.

The sample holds a few counts of this clonotype. The chain carries TRBV7-8 and TRBJ2-5, with 8 bases that match TRBD1. The length of the CDR3 is 14 residues. With 11 bases clipped from V and 2 bases from J, the junction kept 10 bases outside the gene matches. Germline CDR1 is SGHVS and CDR2 is FQNEAQ. The CDR3 nucleotides read TGTGCCGGCGGCCCTCGGACAGGGCAAGAGACCCAGTACTTC. It specifies CAGGPRTGQETQYF.

Regarding this clonotype: Without the conserved terminal phenylalanine or tryptophan, this CDR3 likely stems from a read error. The limits of the CDR3 on the DNA are not certain, so only TCRdb's listed CDR3 is given. The chain uses TRBV11-3 and TRBJ2-3; TRBD1, the D gene given by the table, was not confirmed from the DNA. With termini counted, the CDR3 has 12 amino acids. In germline, CDR1 is SGHNT, CDR2 YENEEA. The CDR3 protein is CASSLEPQLRYL.

This clonotype was counted ten times or more. This chain's CDR3 is CASSPTRGEQYF. DNA for the CDR3: TGTGCCAGCAGCCCCACGCGGGGCGAGCAGTACTTC. The chain joins TRBV28 to TRBJ2-7; D is possibly TRBD2 (6 bases). Germline CDR1 and CDR2: MDHEN and SYDVKM. This CDR3 has 12 residues. Trimming pared 6 bases from V and 6 bases from J, leaving 12 bases between.

With respect to this clonotype: The conserved final phenylalanine or tryptophan is absent from the CDR3, which likely points to a read error. The chain joins TRBV29-1 to TRBJ2-3; 8 bases agree with TRBD2. Trimming removed 7 bases from V and 5 bases from J; junction bases left unmatched: 11. CDR3 length equals 14 residues. Germline lookup yields CDR1 SQVTM and CDR2 ANQGSEA. The CDR3 spells CSASGGQVGDTQYL. The CDR3 nucleotides are TGCAGCGCTTCGGGAGGGCAGGTTGGAGATACGCAGTATTTA.

Worth noting for this clonotype: Possible read error: a much larger clone is one base away. This sequence joins TRBV28 and TRBJ2-3; D is ambiguous. V lost 9 bases to trimming and J lost 4 bases, with 11 bases between them. The germline V gene has CDR1 MDHEN and CDR2 SYDVKM. The CDR3 runs 12 residues. The CDR3, as DNA: TGTGCCAGGACACGGGCATCAGATACGCAGTATTTT. Translating it yields CARTRASDTQYF.

The V gene is TRBV29-1, the J gene TRBJ1-1, with D uncertain. There are 13 residues in the CDR3. CDR1 SQVTM and CDR2 ANQGSEA come from the germline V gene. Between the trimmed V and J ends, which lost 1 base and 4 bases, there was a span of 10 bases. CDR3 DNA: TGCAGCGTTGAAGTTGATGAGGGCACTGAAGCTTTCTTT. Translation gives CSVEVDEGTEAFF.

The chain combines TRBV6-1 with TRBJ2-2; weak D call: TRBD2 (6 bases). The V gene's germline CDR1 is MNHNS and CDR2 SASEGT. CDR3 length: 16 amino acids. V lost 1 base and J lost 2, with 11 bases in between. DNA of the CDR3: TGTGCCAGCAGTGAAGGATACGGGGGAAACACCGGGGAGCTGTTTTTT. Protein product: CASSEGYGGNTGELFF.

This clonotype was detected only a few times. Since a much larger clone is just one base distant, this may be a read error. This chain joins TRBV29-1 and TRBJ2-7; the match to TRBD2 covers 12 bases. CDR1 SQVTM and CDR2 ANQGSEA come from the germline V gene. V lost 7 bases to trimming and J lost 0 bases; unmatched junction nucleotides: 10. The CDR3 covers 16 residues. CDR3 DNA: TGCAGCGCTGATGGGCCGGGACTAGCGGGCTCCTACGAGCAGTACTTC. It codes for CSADGPGLAGSYEQYF.

This clonotype was seen repeatedly, ten times or more. Possible read error: a much larger clone is one base away. The chain links TRBV29-1 to TRBJ2-5; TRBD1 matches at 7 bases. Germline assignment: CDR1 SQVTM and CDR2 ANQGSEA. CDR3 length: 14 amino acids. V trimming: 7 bases; J trimming: 5 bases; junction bases outside the gene matches: 13. This CDR3 is CSAAGQELRETQYF. CDR3 bases: TGCAGCGCCGCAGGACAGGAACTCAGGGAGACCCAGTACTTC.

Concerning this clonotype itself: Since the CDR3 does not end with the conserved phenylalanine or tryptophan, this likely comes from a read error. The CDR3 protein is CASNTGAGELFS. The CDR3, as DNA: TGTGCCAGCAACACAGGGGCCGGGGAGCTGTTTTCT. V gene TRBV12-3 or TRBV12-4 combines with J gene TRBJ2-2, with TRBD1 identical over 7 bases. The junction had 2 bases not matched to a gene; V was cut back by 7 bases and J by 6 bases. This CDR3 comprises 12 residues.

Concerning this clonotype itself: A clone one base away is much larger, so this may be a read error. CDR3 in amino acids: CASSQKRGKAFF. The CDR3 DNA follows: TGTGCCAGCAGTCAAAAAAGGGGGAAAGCTTTCTTT. The J gene is TRBJ1-1, the V gene TRBV28, with D maybe TRBD1 (6 bases). Germline lookup yields CDR1 MDHEN and CDR2 SYDVKM. The CDR3 runs to 12 residues. The germline V and J ends were trimmed by 5 bases and 9 bases, with 13 bases remaining between them.

Comment on this clonotype: This may be a read error, as it is one base from a much larger clone. This sequence joins TRBV28 and TRBJ2-7; 9 nucleotides align to TRBD1. CDR1 and CDR2 from the germline V gene are MDHEN and SYDVKM. The CDR3 is made up of 14 amino acids. After removal of 5 bases from V and 3 bases from J, the junction contained 5 bases not matched to a gene. The DNA of the CDR3 is TGTGCCAGCAGTGGGGGGGGACAGGGCTACGAGCAGTACTTC. As protein: CASSGGGQGYEQYF.

This clonotype showed up just a few times. This clone may be a read error of a much larger clone one base away. The chain combines TRBV29-1 with TRBJ2-2, with 11 bases that match TRBD1. This CDR3 comprises 14 residues. The V gene's germline CDR1 is SQVTM and CDR2 ANQGSEA. CDR3 in DNA: TGCAGCGTCCGGACAGGGGGCGAAGTCGGGGGGCTGTTTTTT. Amino acids: CSVRTGGEVGGLFF.

This clonotype was picked up one time. A much larger clonotype is one base distant, so this may be a read error. The V call is TRBV7-9, the J call TRBJ2-5; D is tentatively TRBD1 or TRBD2 (6 bases each). CDR1 is SEHNR and CDR2 is FQNEAQ in the germline V gene (reference sequence). The length of the CDR3 is 15 residues. Here the CDR3 reads CASSLRGALEETQCF. CDR3 DNA: TGTGCCAGCAGCTTAAGGGGGGCTCTTGAAGAGACCCAGTGCTTC.

Concerning this clonotype itself: One end of the junction fails to match germline, which may point to a read error. The genes are TRBV5-4 and TRBJ2-5; D is uncertain. Germline lookup yields CDR1 SGHNT and CDR2 YYREEE (reference sequence). The CDR3 totals 14 residues. CDR3 sequence: CASKLDLPKETRYF. DNA of the CDR3: TGTGCCAGCAAGCTGGACCTCCCAAAAGAGACCCGGTACTTC.

Points on this clonotype: No conserved phenylalanine or tryptophan ends this CDR3, so it is likely a read error. The V call is TRBV6-5, the J call TRBJ2-7; D not resolved. V was trimmed by 2 bases and J by 0 bases, leaving 14 bases between them. The CDR3 runs 16 residues. Germline V gives CDR1 MNHEY, CDR2 SVGAGI. The CDR3 spells CASSYGPSHISYEQYL. Written as DNA, the CDR3 is TGTGCCAGCAGTTACGGGCCATCACACATCTCCTACGAGCAGTACCTC.

Regarding this clonotype: Because the CDR3 is missing its conserved closing phenylalanine or tryptophan, this is likely a read error. The CDR3 loop reads CSASPPGSGRADTQYL. The CDR3 DNA follows: TGCAGTGCTAGTCCCCCGGGGAGCGGGAGGGCAGATACGCAGTATTTA. This chain connects TRBV20-1 to TRBJ2-3; TRBD2 matches at 10 bases. The CDR3 runs 16 residues. In germline, CDR1 is DFQATT, CDR2 SNEGSKA (reference sequence). V trimming: 3 bases; J trimming: 4 bases; junction bases outside the gene matches: 10.